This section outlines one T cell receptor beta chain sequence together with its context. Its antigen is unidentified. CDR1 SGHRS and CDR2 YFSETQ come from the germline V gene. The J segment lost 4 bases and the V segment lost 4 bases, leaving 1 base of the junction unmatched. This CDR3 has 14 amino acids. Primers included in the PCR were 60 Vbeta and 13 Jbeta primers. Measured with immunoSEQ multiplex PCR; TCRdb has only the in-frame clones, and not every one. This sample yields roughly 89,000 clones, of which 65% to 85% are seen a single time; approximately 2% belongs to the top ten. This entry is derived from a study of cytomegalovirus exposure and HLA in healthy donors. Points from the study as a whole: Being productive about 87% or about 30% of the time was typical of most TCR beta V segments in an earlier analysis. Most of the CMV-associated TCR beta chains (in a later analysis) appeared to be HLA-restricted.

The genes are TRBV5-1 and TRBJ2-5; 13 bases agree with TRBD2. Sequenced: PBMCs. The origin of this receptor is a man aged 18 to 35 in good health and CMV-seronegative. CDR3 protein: CASSTSGGVETQYF. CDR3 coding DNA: TGCGCCAGCAGCACTAGCGGGGGGGTAGAGACCCAGTACTTC.